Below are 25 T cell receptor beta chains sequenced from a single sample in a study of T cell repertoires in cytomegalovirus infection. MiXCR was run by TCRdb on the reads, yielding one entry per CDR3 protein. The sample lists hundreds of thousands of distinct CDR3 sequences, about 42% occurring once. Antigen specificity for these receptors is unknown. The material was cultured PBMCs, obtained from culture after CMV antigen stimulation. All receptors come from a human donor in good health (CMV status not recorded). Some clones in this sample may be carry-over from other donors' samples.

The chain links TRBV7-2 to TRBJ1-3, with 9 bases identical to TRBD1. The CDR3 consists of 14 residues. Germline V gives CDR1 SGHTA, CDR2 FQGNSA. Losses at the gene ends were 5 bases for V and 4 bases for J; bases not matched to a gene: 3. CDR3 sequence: CASSRDREGNTIYF. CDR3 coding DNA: TGTGCCAGCAGCCGGGACAGGGAAGGAAACACCATATATTTT.

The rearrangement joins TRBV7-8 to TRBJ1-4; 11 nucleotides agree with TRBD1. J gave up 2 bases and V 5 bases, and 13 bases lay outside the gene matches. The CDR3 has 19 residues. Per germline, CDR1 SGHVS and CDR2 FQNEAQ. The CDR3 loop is CASSLYVPGQGVTNEKLFF. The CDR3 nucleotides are TGTGCCAGCAGCCTTTACGTCCCGGGACAGGGGGTTACTAATGAAAAACTGTTTTTT.

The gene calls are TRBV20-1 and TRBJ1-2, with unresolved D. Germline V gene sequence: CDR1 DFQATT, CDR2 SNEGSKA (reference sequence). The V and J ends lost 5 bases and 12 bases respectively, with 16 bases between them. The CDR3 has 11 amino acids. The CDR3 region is CSASQTEENTF. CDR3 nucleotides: TGCAGTGCTTCCCAGACCGAGGAGAACACCTTC.

The DNA of the CDR3 is TGTGCCAGCAGCTTAGCGCTTCTAGGGACAGGGAATGAAAAACTGTTTTTT. As protein: CASSLALLGTGNEKLFF. This sequence joins TRBV7-8 and TRBJ1-4; 9 bases fit TRBD1. The CDR3 sequence is 17 residues long. Germline assignment: CDR1 SGHVS and CDR2 FQNEAQ. J was trimmed by 5 bases and V by 0 bases; bases with no gene match: 7.

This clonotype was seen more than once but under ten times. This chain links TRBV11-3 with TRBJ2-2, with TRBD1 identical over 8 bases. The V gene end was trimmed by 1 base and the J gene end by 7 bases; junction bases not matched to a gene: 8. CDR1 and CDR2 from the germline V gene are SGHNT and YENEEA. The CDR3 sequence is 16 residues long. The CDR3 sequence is CASSLGRGRGHGELFF. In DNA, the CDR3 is TGTGCCAGCAGCTTAGGCAGGGGGCGAGGTCACGGGGAGCTGTTTTTT.

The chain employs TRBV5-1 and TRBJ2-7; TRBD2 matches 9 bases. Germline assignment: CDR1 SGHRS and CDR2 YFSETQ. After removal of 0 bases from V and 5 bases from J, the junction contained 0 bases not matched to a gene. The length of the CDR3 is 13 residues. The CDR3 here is CASSLGLADEQYF. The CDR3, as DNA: TGCGCCAGCAGCTTGGGACTAGCGGACGAGCAGTACTTC.

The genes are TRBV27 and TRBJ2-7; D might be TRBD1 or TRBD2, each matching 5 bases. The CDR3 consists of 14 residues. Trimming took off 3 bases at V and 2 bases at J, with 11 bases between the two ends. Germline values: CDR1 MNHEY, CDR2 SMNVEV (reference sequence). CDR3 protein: CASSFGEGPYEQYF. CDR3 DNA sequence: TGTGCCAGCAGTTTCGGCGAGGGGCCCTACGAGCAGTACTTC.

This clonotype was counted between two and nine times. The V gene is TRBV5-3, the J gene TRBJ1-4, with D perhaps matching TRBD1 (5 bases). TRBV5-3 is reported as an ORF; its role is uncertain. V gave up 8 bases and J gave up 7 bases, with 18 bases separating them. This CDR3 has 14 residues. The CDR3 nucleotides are TGTGCCAGCAGCCGTGGCGGGGGGGGTGAAAAACTGTTTTTT. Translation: CASSRGGGGEKLFF.

The CDR3 DNA is TGTGCCAGCAGCACAAGCTCCAACAGGGGGAGTAGGGAGCAGTTCTTC. Protein sequence: CASSTSSNRGSREQFF. The J gene is TRBJ2-1, the V gene TRBV7-6; 8 bases fit TRBD1. Per the germline V gene, CDR1 is SGHVS and CDR2 is FNYEAQ. The ends lost 5 bases at V and 10 bases at J; junction bases unmatched: 16. CDR3 length: 16 residues.

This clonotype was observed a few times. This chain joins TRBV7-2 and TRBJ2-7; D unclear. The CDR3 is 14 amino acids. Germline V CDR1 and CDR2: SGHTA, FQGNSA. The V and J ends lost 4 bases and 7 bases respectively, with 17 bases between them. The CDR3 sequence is CASSSRGSLGEQYF. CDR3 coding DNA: TGTGCCAGCAGCTCTAGAGGCTCCCTGGGGGAGCAGTACTTC.

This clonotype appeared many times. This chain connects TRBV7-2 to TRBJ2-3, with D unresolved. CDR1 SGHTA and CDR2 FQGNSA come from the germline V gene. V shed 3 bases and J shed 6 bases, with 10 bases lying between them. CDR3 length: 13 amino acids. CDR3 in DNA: TGTGCCAGCAGCTTCGGCCCTGTCGATACGCAGTATTTT. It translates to CASSFGPVDTQYF. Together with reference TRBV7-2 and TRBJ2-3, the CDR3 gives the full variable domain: GAGVSQSPSNKVTEKGKDVELRCDPISGHTALYWYRQSLGQGLEFLIYFQGNSAPDKSGLPSDRFSAERTGGSVSTLTIQRTQQEDSAVYLCASSFGPVDTQYFGPGTRLTVL.

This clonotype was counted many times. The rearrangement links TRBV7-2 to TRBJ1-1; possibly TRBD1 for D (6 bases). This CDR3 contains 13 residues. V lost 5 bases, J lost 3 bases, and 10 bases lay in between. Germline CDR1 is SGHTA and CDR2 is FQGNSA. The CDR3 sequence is CASSLQGDTEAFF. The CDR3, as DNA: TGTGCCAGCAGCCTACAGGGAGACACTGAAGCTTTCTTT.

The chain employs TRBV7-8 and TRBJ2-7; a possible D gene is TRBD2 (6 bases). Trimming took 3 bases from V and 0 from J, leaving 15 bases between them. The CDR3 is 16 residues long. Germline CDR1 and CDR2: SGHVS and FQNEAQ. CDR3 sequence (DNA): TGTGCCAGCAGCTTCGCCAGGGACGGGAGCTCCTACGAGCAGTACTTC. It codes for CASSFARDGSSYEQYF.

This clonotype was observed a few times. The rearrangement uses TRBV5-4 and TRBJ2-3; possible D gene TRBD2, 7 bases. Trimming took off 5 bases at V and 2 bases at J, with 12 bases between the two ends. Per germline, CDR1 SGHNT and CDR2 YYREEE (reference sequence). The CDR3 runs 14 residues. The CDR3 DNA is TGTGCCAGCAGTGGGGGGGCTAACACAGATACGCAGTATTTT. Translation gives CASSGGANTDTQYF.

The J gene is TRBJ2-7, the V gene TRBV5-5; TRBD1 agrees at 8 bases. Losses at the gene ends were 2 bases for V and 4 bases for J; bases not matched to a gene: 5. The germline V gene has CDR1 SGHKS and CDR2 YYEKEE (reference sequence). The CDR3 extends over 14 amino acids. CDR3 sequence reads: CASSFDRGRYEQYF. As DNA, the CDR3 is TGTGCCAGCAGCTTTGACAGGGGCCGGTACGAGCAGTACTTC.

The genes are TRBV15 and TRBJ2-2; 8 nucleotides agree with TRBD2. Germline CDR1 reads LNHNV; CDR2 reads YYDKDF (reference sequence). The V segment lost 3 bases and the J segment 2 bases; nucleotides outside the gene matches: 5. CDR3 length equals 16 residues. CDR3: CATSRGLEFNTGELFF. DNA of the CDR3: TGTGCCACCAGCAGGGGACTAGAATTTAACACCGGGGAGCTGTTTTTT.

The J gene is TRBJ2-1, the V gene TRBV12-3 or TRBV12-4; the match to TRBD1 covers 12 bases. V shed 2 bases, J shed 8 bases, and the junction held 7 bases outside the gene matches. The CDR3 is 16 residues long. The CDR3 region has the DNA TGTGCCAGCAGTTTATGGGGACAGGGGGCACGCGATGAGCAGTTCTTC. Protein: CASSLWGQGARDEQFF.

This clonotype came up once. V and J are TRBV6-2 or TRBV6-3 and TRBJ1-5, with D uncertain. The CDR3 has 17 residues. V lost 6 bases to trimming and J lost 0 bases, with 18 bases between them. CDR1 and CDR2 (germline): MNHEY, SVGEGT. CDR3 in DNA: TGTGCCAGCAGCCGAACAGCGGTCGTGGATAGCAATCAGCCCCAGCATTTT. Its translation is CASSRTAVVDSNQPQHF.

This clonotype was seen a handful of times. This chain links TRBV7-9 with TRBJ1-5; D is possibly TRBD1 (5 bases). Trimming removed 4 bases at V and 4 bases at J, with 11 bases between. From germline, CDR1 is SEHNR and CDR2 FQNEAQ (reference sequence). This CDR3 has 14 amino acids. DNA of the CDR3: TGTGCCAGCAGCTGGGGGTGGGGGAATCAGCCCCAGCATTTT. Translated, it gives CASSWGWGNQPQHF.

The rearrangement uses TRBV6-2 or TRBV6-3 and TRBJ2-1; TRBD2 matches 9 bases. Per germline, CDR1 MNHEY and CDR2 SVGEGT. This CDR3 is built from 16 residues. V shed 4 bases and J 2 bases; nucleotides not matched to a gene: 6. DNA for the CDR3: TGTGCCAGCAGTTCATCCTTAGCGGGGGCCTACAATGAGCAGTTCTTC. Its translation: CASSSSLAGAYNEQFF.

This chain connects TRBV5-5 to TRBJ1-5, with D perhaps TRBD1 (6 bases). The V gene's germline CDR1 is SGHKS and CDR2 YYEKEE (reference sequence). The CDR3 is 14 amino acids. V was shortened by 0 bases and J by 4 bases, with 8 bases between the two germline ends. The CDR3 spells CASSLVGTNQPQHF. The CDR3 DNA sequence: TGTGCCAGCAGCTTGGTGGGGACAAATCAGCCCCAGCATTTT.

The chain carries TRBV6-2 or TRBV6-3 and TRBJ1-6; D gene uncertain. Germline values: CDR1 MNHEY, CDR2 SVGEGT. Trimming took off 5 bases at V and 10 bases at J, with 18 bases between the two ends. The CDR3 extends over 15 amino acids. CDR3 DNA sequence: TGTGCCAGCAGTCCTTCACAGTTAGTGGGCTCACCCCTCCACTTT. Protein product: CASSPSQLVGSPLHF.

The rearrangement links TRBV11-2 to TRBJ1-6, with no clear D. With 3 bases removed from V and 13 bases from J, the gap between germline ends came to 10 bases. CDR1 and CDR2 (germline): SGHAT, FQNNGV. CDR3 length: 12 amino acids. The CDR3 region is CASSFTPSPLHF. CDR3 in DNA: TGTGCCAGCAGCTTTACCCCGTCCCCCCTCCACTTT.

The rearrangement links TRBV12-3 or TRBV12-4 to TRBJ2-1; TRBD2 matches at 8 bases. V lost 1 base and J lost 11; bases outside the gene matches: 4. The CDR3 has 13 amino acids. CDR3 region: CASSLGAGAQQFF. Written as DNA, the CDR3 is TGTGCCAGCAGTTTAGGAGCGGGGGCTCAGCAGTTCTTC.

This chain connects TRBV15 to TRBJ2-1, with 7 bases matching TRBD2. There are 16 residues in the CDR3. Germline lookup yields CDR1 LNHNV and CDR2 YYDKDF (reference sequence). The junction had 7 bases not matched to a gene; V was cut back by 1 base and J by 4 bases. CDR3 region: CATSRGGASGYNEQFF. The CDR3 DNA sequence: TGTGCCACCAGCAGAGGTGGGGCTAGCGGTTACAATGAGCAGTTCTTC.